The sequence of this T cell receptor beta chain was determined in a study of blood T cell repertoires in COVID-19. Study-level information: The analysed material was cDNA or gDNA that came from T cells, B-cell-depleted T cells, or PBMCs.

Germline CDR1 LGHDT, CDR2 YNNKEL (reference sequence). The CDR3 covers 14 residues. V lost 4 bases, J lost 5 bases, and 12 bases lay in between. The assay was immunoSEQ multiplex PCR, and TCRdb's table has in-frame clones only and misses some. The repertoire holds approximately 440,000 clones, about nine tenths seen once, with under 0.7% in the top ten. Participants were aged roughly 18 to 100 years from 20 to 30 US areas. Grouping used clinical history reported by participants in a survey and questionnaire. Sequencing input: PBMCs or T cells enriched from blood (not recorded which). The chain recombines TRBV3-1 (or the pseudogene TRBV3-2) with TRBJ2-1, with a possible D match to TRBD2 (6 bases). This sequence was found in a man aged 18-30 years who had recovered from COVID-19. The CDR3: CASSPVAGNNEQFF. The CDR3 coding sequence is TGTGCCAGCAGCCCAGTGGCGGGGAACAATGAGCAGTTCTTC.